This record covers a single T cell receptor (beta chain). The participants were between about 18 and 90 years old and came from under 25 US areas. Exposed participants encountered a COVID-19 case during the 2 weeks preceding study entry. These data originate in a study of blood T cell repertoires in COVID-19. Germline-derived CDR1 and CDR2 are SGHTS and YDEGEE. The CDR3 runs 13 residues. Trimming took 2 bases from V and 8 from J, leaving 13 bases between them. As originally analysed: Amplification from reference gene primers served as the basis for estimated nucleated cell counts. Sequencing was performed with immunoSEQ multiplex PCR; in TCRdb, only in-frame clones are kept and a portion is missing. The V and J calls and the clone size are those of that table, but D and trimming were determined from the DNA. The data hold 260,000 or so clones, with around four fifths observed a single time.

The sequence was obtained from a woman aged 35 to 49 who had been exposed to COVID-19. Sequenced sample: PBMCs or T cells enriched from blood (not recorded which). The rearrangement links TRBV5-8 to TRBJ1-2, with D possibly matching TRBD1 (5 bases). The CDR3 reads CASSLRGSRGYTF. DNA for the CDR3: TGTGCCAGCAGCTTAAGGGGATCGAGGGGCTACACCTTC.